What follows is one TCR beta chain and its context. The antigen remains unidentified. The CDR3 sequence is 13 residues long. Germline V gene sequence: CDR1 SGHDN, CDR2 FVKESK. With 4 bases removed from V and 6 bases from J, the gap between germline ends came to 12 bases. This sample was taken from a study of blood T cells in healthy people across ages. About the research overall: Capture via template switching afforded approximately one barcoded beta molecule per two T cells. Study results and caveats: Long-lived donors exceeded aged donors in naive CD4+ cells and diversity. Diversity of TCR beta correlated strongly with naive T cell percentage.

For the second PCR, which ran for about 7 to 11 cycles, a sample-barcoded 5' primer and a J-beta primer mix were used. Using its own MiXCR run on the 5' RACE reads, TCRdb lists one record per CDR3 protein. The table includes fewer than 2,000,000 distinct CDR3 sequences, around 35% detected once. Material: blood. This sequence originates from a woman aged 25 to 45 in good health. This sequence joins TRBV14 and TRBJ1-1; maybe TRBD1 (5 bases). CDR3 bases: TGTGCCAGCAGCCCCCGGGTGGGGGCTGAAGCTTTCTTT. It encodes CASSPRVGAEAFF.